This T cell receptor (beta chain) originates from a study of blood T cell repertoires in COVID-19. Background on the study: PBMCs, B-cell-depleted T cells, or T cells provided the cDNA or gDNA that made up the material.

Participants came from fewer than 25 US areas, aged about 18 to 100 years. Participants were placed into cohorts based on the clinical history they reported. Germline V lookup: CDR1 MGHRA, CDR2 YSYEKL. The CDR3 length is 15 residues. Trimming stripped 0 bases from V and 0 bases from J, with 7 bases between. Profiled with immunoSEQ multiplex PCR; TCRdb holds only in-frame clones, not every one. The repertoire has hundreds of thousands of clones, 70% to 90% of them found once; the top ten carry about 2.1%. V gene TRBV4-1 combines with J gene TRBJ2-3; D is unclear. This receptor was obtained from a young woman with acute COVID-19. Sequenced: PBMCs or T cells enriched from blood (not recorded which). The CDR3 sequence is CASSQDPTSTDTQYF. The CDR3 DNA sequence: TGCGCCAGCAGCCAAGACCCGACTAGCACAGATACGCAGTATTTT.